These 24 T cell receptor beta chains share one sample of origin, sequenced in a study of T cell responses to AZD1222 COVID-19 vaccine. Repertoires were generated with immunoSEQ multiplex PCR, while TCRdb's copy carries only in-frame clones and drops some. The sample gives some 150,000 clones, about nine tenths of which show up once; about 2% is in the top ten. The sample consisted of peripheral blood, taken on day 0 of AZD1222 vaccination. These receptors were taken from an adult in good health.

V usage is TRBV4-3 and J usage is TRBJ2-1; weak D call: TRBD2 (5 bases). V dropped 0 bases and J dropped 4 bases, with 13 bases sitting between them. The CDR3 runs 16 residues. Per germline, CDR1 LGHNA and CDR2 YSLEER. The CDR3 nucleotides read TGCGCCAGCAGCCAAGATCGCAGGACTTTGTACAATGAGCAGTTCTTC. Protein product: CASSQDRRTLYNEQFF.

The genes are TRBV5-6 and TRBJ1-2; 7 bases match TRBD1. V was clipped by 4 bases and J by 1 base; unmatched bases: 4. This CDR3 contains 14 residues. Germline values: CDR1 SGHDT, CDR2 YYEEEE. CDR3 nucleotides: TGTGCCAGCAGCCTCGGACAGGTTAACTATGGCTACACCTTC. Translating it yields CASSLGQVNYGYTF.

The chain has TRBV29-1 and TRBJ2-7; 9 bases are shared with TRBD1. Germline V gene data show CDR1 as SQVTM and CDR2 as ANQGSEA. The J segment lost 5 bases and the V segment lost 1 base, leaving 0 bases of the junction unmatched. The CDR3 extends over 12 amino acids. DNA of the CDR3: TGCAGCGTTGAAGGGGACAGGGACGAGCAGTACTTC. Amino acids: CSVEGDRDEQYF.

This chain links TRBV3-1 (or the pseudogene TRBV3-2) with TRBJ1-1; possibly TRBD1 for D (6 bases). CDR3 length: 15 amino acids. Per the germline V gene, CDR1 is LGHDT and CDR2 is YNNKEL (reference sequence). The V end lost 1 base, the J end lost 1 base, and 10 bases lay between the germline ends. The CDR3 region is CASSQGGGWNTEAFF. The CDR3 DNA reads as TGTGCCAGCAGCCAAGGGGGGGGCTGGAACACTGAAGCTTTCTTT.

This sequence joins TRBV10-3 and TRBJ1-1; 9 bases line up with TRBD1. The germline CDR1 and CDR2 sequences are ENHRY and SYGVKD. CDR3 length: 16 residues. V lost 10 bases, J lost 1 base, and 13 bases stayed unmatched. Here the CDR3 reads CATGKDRGAQNTEAFF. DNA for the CDR3: TGTGCCACAGGAAAGGACAGGGGAGCACAGAACACTGAAGCTTTCTTT.

The chain has TRBV7-6 and TRBJ1-6; TRBD1 matches 8 bases. This CDR3 comprises 15 residues. The junction had 5 bases not matched to a gene; V was cut back by 3 bases and J by 7 bases. CDR1 is SGHVS, CDR2 FNYEAQ, per germline. The CDR3 loop is CASSFSTGANSPLHF. The CDR3 DNA reads TGTGCCAGCAGCTTTTCGACAGGGGCAAATTCACCCCTCCACTTT.

The V and J genes are TRBV15 and TRBJ2-7, with D maybe TRBD1 (6 bases). V gave up 0 bases and J gave up 2 bases, with 8 bases separating them. The V gene's germline CDR1 is LNHNV and CDR2 YYDKDF (reference sequence). This CDR3 region has 14 residues. The CDR3 protein is CATSRDRTAYEQYF. In nucleotides, the CDR3 is TGTGCCACCAGCAGAGACAGGACAGCCTACGAGCAGTACTTC.

The rearrangement links TRBV7-2 to TRBJ1-2; TRBD1 might be the D (6 bases). Looked up from germline, CDR1 is SGHTA and CDR2 is FQGNSA. This CDR3 is built from 14 residues. Trimming shortened V by 10 bases and J by 2 bases, and 17 bases separated the two germline ends. The CDR3 DNA follows: TGTGCCACCAGGGGTAGGGGGGCCAACTATGGCTACACCTTC. Translating it yields CATRGRGANYGYTF.

The chain has TRBV6-5 and TRBJ2-7; unclear D gene. Trimming took off 6 bases at V and 1 base at J, with 16 bases between the two ends. Germline lookup yields CDR1 MNHEY and CDR2 SVGAGI. The CDR3 loop spans 15 amino acids. The CDR3 DNA is TGTGCCAGCAGCACATCCGGTACTGTATCCTACGAGCAGTACTTC. Protein: CASSTSGTVSYEQYF.

In its sample, this clone was seen once. The chain employs TRBV25-1 and TRBJ1-1; TRBD1 agrees at 7 bases. Germline V gene data show CDR1 as MGHDK and CDR2 as SYGVNS. This CDR3 comprises 15 residues. V was clipped by 7 bases and J by 4 bases; unmatched bases: 12. The chain's CDR3 is CASTVSSGGATEAFF. CDR3 sequence (DNA): TGTGCCAGCACCGTTTCATCAGGGGGAGCCACTGAAGCTTTCTTT.

The chain is built from TRBV7-2 and TRBJ2-3; possibly TRBD2 for D (6 bases). V was shortened by 1 base and J by 3 bases, with 11 bases between the two germline ends. Germline loops: CDR1 SGHTA, CDR2 FQGNSA. CDR3 size: 15 residues. The CDR3 nucleotides are TGTGCCAGCAGCTTAGAGGGACTCATAACAGATACGCAGTATTTT. Amino acid sequence: CASSLEGLITDTQYF. Looking up the rest from reference TRBV7-2 and TRBJ2-3 gives the full variable domain: GAGVSQSPSNKVTEKGKDVELRCDPISGHTALYWYRQSLGQGLEFLIYFQGNSAPDKSGLPSDRFSAERTGGSVSTLTIQRTQQEDSAVYLCASSLEGLITDTQYFGPGTRLTVL.

The rearrangement joins TRBV9 to TRBJ2-3, with D perhaps matching TRBD1 or TRBD2 (6 bases each). This CDR3 comprises 15 residues. V lost 2 bases and J lost 5, with 15 bases in between. Germline V CDR1 and CDR2: SGDLS, YYNGEE. Here the CDR3 DNA reads TGTGCCAGCAGCGTCAGGCGGGACATCCTAGATACGCAGTATTTT. Amino acid sequence: CASSVRRDILDTQYF.

The chain couples TRBV5-1 to TRBJ2-1, with 8 bases lining up with TRBD2. The CDR3 is 16 amino acids. V was pared by 0 bases and J by 2 bases, with 4 bases of the junction left unmatched. In germline, CDR1 is SGHRS, CDR2 YFSETQ. The CDR3 DNA is TGCGCCAGCAGCTTGGTCGGGGGGGGCCCCTACAATGAGCAGTTCTTC. It is translated as CASSLVGGGPYNEQFF.

V is TRBV19 and J is TRBJ1-3; no clear D. Germline assignment: CDR1 LNHDA and CDR2 SQIVND (reference sequence). This CDR3 is 11 amino acids long. The V and J ends lost 7 bases and 8 bases respectively, with 9 bases between them. CDR3 loop: CASTRRDTIYF. CDR3 nucleotides: TGTGCCAGTACAAGAAGAGACACCATATATTTT.

The rearrangement links TRBV9 to TRBJ1-2, with 10 positions matching TRBD1. Germline V CDR1 and CDR2: SGDLS, YYNGEE. V dropped 3 bases and J dropped 0; count of bases not matched to a gene: 5. This CDR3 spans 16 amino acids. CDR3 sequence (DNA): TGTGCCAGCAGCGCAGGGGACAGGGGCCCTAACTATGGCTACACCTTC. It yields the protein CASSAGDRGPNYGYTF.

This rearrangement joins TRBV5-1 to TRBJ1-3; 7 bases agree with TRBD1. The CDR3 spans 18 residues. The junction had 12 bases not matched to a gene; V was cut back by 3 bases and J by 0 bases. Germline V lookup: CDR1 SGHRS, CDR2 YFSETQ. CDR3 in DNA: TGCGCCAGCAGCTCGGGGTGGACAGGTGGGAGCTCTGGAAACACCATATATTTT. Translation gives CASSSGWTGGSSGNTIYF.

The chain employs TRBV19 and TRBJ2-3, with 7 bases that match TRBD2. J was trimmed by 2 bases and V by 4 bases; bases with no gene match: 6. This CDR3 region has 15 residues. The germline V gene encodes CDR1 LNHDA and CDR2 SQIVND (reference sequence). The CDR3 coding sequence is TGTGCCAGTAGTAGCCTAGCGGAAAACACAGATACGCAGTATTTT. Translating it yields CASSSLAENTDTQYF.

Only a few counts were recorded for this clone. The chain recombines TRBV7-9 with TRBJ1-6; D gene unclear. The CDR3 consists of 15 residues. Germline CDR1 reads SEHNR; CDR2 reads FQNEAQ (reference sequence). V was cut by 0 bases and J by 4 bases, with 7 bases left in between. CDR3 residues: CASSLAARYNSPLHF. CDR3 nucleotide sequence: TGTGCCAGCAGCTTAGCGGCCCGGTATAATTCACCCCTCCACTTT.

The V and J genes are TRBV11-2 and TRBJ1-5; D is undetermined. V dropped 1 base and J dropped 2 bases, with 12 bases sitting between them. Germline-derived CDR1 and CDR2 are SGHAT and FQNNGV. This CDR3 contains 16 residues. The CDR3 DNA reads TGTGCCAGCAGCTTAGTACGGGAATGGGGCAATCAGCCCCAGCATTTT. Translated, it gives CASSLVREWGNQPQHF.

V is TRBV3-1 (or the pseudogene TRBV3-2) and J is TRBJ2-3; TRBD2 aligns across 8 bases. The CDR3 sequence is 19 residues long. The V gene's germline CDR1 is LGHDT and CDR2 YNNKEL (reference sequence). Unmatched junction bases numbered 14, after V lost 1 base and J lost 2 bases. CDR3 loop: CASSQVPKRREAYTDTQYF. The CDR3 DNA sequence: TGTGCCAGCAGCCAAGTGCCCAAGCGGCGGGAGGCCTACACAGATACGCAGTATTTT.

Comment on this clone: A junction end diverges from the germline sequence, so it may reflect a read error. This rearrangement joins TRBV7-7 to TRBJ2-1, with 7 bases matching TRBD2. The CDR3 length is 15 residues. CDR1 and CDR2 from the germline V gene are SSHAT and FNYEAQ (reference sequence). CDR3 coding DNA: TGTGCTAGCAGCCCCCGGGGAGGGGAATACAATGAGCAGTTCTTC. Its protein product is CASSPRGGEYNEQFF.

V is TRBV5-4 and J is TRBJ2-3, with D perhaps assigned TRBD1 or TRBD2 (5 bases each). Trimming pared 4 bases from V and 3 bases from J, leaving 15 bases between. The germline V gene encodes CDR1 SGHNT and CDR2 YYREEE (reference sequence). The CDR3 is 15 amino acids. The CDR3 loop reads CASSRAGRSTDTQYF. The CDR3 DNA reads TGTGCCAGCAGCCGGGCAGGGAGAAGTACAGATACGCAGTATTTT.

The rearrangement links TRBV7-2 to TRBJ1-5; possibly TRBD1 for D (5 bases). This CDR3 spans 15 amino acids. The V end was cut by 5 bases, the J end by 6 bases, with 17 bases between. Germline lookup yields CDR1 SGHTA and CDR2 FQGNSA. CDR3 in amino acids: CASSASWRGTQPQHF. CDR3 bases: TGTGCCAGCAGCGCATCATGGAGGGGTACTCAGCCCCAGCATTTT.

The rearrangement links TRBV18 to TRBJ1-1; 9 bases align to TRBD1. This CDR3 spans 14 amino acids. Trimming at V came to 3 bases and at J to 2 bases, leaving 1 base not matched to a gene. Germline loops: CDR1 KGHSH, CDR2 LQKENI. CDR3 DNA: TGTGCCAGCTCACCGGGACAGGGAAACACTGAAGCTTTCTTT. This gives the protein CASSPGQGNTEAFF. The whole variable domain, remainder taken from reference TRBV18 and TRBJ1-1, is NAGVMQNPRHLVRRRGQEARLRCSPMKGHSHVYWYRQLPEEGLKFMVYLQKENIIDESGMPKERFSAEFPKEGPSILRIQQVVRGDSAAYFCASSPGQGNTEAFFGQGTRLTVV.